This T cell receptor beta chain was identified in a study of response to subunit inactivated influenza vaccine. Study-wide points: The authors suggested that every seasonal influenza vaccination recruits few new T cells.

The ends were cut back, 7 bases at V and 0 bases at J, with 10 bases in the middle. There are 13 residues in the CDR3. Germline assignment: CDR1 MNHEY and CDR2 SMNVEV (reference sequence). Each CDR3 protein is one row after TCRdb ran MiXCR on the RT-PCR reads. Of approximately 480,000 distinct CDR3 sequences listed, approximately 11% are singletons. This clonotype was observed a handful of times. Antigen: not known. This TCR came from a man over 45 who received an inactivated influenza vaccine. The specimen comprised PBMCs from blood, sampled roughly 6 weeks after vaccination. The chain combines TRBV27 with TRBJ2-7; a possible D gene is TRBD1 (5 bases). CDR3 in amino acids: CASKGRISYEQYF. The CDR3 nucleotides are TGTGCCAGCAAGGGGCGGATCTCCTACGAGCAGTACTTC.